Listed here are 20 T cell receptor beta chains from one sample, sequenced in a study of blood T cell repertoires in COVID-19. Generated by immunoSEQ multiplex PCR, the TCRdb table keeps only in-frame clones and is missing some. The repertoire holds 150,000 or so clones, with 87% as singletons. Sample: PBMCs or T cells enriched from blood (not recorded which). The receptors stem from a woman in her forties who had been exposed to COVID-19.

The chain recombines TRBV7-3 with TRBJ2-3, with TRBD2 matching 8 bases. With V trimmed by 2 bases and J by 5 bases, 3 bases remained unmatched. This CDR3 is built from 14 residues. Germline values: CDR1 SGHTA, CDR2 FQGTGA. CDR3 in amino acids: CASSLALAGDTQYF. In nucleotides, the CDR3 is TGTGCCAGCAGCTTAGCCCTAGCGGGAGATACGCAGTATTTT. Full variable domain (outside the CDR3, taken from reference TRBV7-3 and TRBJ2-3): GAGVSQTPSNKVTEKGKYVELRCDPISGHTALYWYRQSLGQGPEFLIYFQGTGAADDSGLPNDRFFAVRPEGSVSTLKIQRTERGDSAVYLCASSLALAGDTQYFGPGTRLTVL.

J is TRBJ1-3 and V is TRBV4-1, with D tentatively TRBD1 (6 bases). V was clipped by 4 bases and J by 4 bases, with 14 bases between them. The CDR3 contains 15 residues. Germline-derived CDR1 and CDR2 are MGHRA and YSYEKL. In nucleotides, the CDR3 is TGCGCCAGCAGCCCTCGCCGGGACATCGGAAACACCATATATTTT. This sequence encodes CASSPRRDIGNTIYF.

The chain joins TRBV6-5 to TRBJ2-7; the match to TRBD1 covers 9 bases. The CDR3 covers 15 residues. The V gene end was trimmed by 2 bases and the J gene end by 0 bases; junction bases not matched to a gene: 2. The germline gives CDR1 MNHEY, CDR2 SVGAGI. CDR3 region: CASSYRDRVSYEQYF. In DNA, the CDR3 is TGTGCCAGCAGTTACCGGGACAGGGTCTCCTACGAGCAGTACTTC.

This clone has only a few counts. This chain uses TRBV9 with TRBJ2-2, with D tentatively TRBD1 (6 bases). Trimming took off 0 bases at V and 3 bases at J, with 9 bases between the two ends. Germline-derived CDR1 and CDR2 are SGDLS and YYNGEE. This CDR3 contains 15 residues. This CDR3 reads CASSVGGRDTGELFF. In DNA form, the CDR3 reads TGTGCCAGCAGCGTAGGGGGGCGCGACACCGGGGAGCTGTTTTTT.

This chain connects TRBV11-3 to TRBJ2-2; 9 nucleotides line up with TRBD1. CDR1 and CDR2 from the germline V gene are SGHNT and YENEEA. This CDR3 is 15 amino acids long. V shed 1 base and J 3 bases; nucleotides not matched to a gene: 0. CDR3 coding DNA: TGTGCCAGCAGCTTAGGGACAGGGGACACCGGGGAGCTGTTTTTT. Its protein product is CASSLGTGDTGELFF.

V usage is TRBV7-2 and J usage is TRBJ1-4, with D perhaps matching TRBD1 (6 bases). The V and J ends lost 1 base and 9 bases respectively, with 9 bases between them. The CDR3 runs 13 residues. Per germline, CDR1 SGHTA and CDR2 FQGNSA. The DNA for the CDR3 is TGTGCCAGCAGCTTAGAAACAGGGAAAAAACTGTTTTTT. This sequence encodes CASSLETGKKLFF. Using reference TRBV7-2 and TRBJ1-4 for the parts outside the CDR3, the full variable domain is GAGVSQSPSNKVTEKGKDVELRCDPISGHTALYWYRQSLGQGLEFLIYFQGNSAPDKSGLPSDRFSAERTGGSVSTLTIQRTQQEDSAVYLCASSLETGKKLFFGSGTQLSVL.

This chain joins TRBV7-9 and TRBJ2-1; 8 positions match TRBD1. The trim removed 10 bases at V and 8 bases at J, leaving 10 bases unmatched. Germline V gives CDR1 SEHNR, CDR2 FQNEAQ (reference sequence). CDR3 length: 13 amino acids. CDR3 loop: CAIPGQGRHEQFF. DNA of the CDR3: TGTGCCATCCCTGGACAGGGACGACATGAGCAGTTCTTC.

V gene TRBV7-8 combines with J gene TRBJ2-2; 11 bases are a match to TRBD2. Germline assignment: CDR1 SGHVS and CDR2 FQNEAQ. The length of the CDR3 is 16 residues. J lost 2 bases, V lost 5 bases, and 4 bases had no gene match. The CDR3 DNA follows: TGTGCCAGCAGCCCCACTAGCGGGAGCAACACCGGGGAGCTGTTTTTT. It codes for CASSPTSGSNTGELFF.

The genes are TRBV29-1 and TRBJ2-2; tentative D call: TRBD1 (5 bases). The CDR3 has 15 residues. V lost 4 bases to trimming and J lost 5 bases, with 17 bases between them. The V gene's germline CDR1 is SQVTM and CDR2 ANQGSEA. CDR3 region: CSVGGGRAGTGELFF. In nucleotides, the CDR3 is TGCAGCGTTGGGGGCGGAAGGGCAGGGACCGGGGAGCTGTTTTTT.

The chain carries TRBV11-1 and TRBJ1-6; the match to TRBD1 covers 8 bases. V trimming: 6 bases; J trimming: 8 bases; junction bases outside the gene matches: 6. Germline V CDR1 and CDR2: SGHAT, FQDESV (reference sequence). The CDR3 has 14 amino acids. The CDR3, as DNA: TGTGCCAGCAGAACCACAGGGGGGGATTCACCCCTCCACTTT. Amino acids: CASRTTGGDSPLHF. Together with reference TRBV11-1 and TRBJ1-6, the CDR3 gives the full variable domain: EAEVAQSPRYKITEKSQAVAFWCDPISGHATLYWYRQILGQGPELLVQFQDESVVDDSQLPKDRFSAERLKGVDSTLKIQPAELGDSAMYLCASRTTGGDSPLHFGNGTRLTVT.

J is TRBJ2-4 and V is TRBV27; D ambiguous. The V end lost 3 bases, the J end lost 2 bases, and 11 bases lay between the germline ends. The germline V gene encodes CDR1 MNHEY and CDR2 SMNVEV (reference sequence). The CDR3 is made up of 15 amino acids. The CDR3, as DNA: TGTGCCAGCAGTTTTTTGCGCGAGACCAAAAACATTCAGTACTTC. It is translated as CASSFLRETKNIQYF.

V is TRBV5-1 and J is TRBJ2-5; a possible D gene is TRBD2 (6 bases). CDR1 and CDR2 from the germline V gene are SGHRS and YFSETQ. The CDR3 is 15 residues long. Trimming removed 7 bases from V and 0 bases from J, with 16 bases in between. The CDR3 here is CASGKGGGNQETQYF. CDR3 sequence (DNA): TGCGCCAGCGGAAAGGGAGGTGGAAACCAAGAGACCCAGTACTTC.

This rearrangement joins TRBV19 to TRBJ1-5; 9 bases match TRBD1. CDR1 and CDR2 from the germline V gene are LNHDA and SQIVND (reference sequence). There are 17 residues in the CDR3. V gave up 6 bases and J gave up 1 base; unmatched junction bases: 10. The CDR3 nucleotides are TGTGCCAGTAGGGTCCTAACAGGGGGCGGGAGCAATCAGCCCCAGCATTTT. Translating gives CASRVLTGGGSNQPQHF.

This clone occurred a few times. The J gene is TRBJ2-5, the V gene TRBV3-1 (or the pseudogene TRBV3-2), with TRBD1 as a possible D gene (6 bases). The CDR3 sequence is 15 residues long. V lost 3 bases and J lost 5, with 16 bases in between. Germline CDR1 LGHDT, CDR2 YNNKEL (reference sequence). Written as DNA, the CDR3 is TGTGCCAGCAGCCAGGACCACAGGGTACGGGAGACCCAGTACTTC. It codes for CASSQDHRVRETQYF.

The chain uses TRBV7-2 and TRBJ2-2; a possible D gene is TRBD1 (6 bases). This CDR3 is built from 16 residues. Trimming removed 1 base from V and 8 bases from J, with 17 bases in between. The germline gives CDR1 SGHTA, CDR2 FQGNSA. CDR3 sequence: CASSLEHRVLIGELFF. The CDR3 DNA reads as TGTGCCAGCAGCTTAGAACACAGGGTATTAATTGGGGAGCTGTTTTTT. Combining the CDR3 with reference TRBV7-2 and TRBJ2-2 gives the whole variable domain GAGVSQSPSNKVTEKGKDVELRCDPISGHTALYWYRQSLGQGLEFLIYFQGNSAPDKSGLPSDRFSAERTGGSVSTLTIQRTQQEDSAVYLCASSLEHRVLIGELFFGEGSRLTVL.

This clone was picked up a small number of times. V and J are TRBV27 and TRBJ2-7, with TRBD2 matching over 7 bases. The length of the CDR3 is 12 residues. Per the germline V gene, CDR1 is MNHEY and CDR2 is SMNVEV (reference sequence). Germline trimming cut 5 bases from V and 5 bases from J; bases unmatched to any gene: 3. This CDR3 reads CASSTGGHEQYF. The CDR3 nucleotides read TGTGCCAGCAGTACGGGAGGTCACGAGCAGTACTTC.

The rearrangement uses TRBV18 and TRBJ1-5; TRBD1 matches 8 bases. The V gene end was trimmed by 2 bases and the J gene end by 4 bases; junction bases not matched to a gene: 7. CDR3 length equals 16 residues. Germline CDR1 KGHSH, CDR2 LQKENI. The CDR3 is CASSPTHGTGNQPQHF. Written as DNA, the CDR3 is TGTGCCAGCTCACCAACCCACGGGACAGGTAATCAGCCCCAGCATTTT.

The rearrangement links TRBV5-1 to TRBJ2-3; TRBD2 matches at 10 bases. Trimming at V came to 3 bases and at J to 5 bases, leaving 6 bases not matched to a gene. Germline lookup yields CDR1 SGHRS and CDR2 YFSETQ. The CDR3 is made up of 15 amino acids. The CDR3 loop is CASSSLAGAEDTQYF. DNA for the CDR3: TGCGCCAGCAGCTCCCTAGCGGGAGCTGAAGATACGCAGTATTTT.

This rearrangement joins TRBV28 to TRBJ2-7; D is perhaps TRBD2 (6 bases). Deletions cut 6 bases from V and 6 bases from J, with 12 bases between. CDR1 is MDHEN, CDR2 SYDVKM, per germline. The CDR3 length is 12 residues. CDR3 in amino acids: CASSTRRGEQYF. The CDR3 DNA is TGTGCCAGCAGCACCCGGAGGGGCGAGCAGTACTTC.

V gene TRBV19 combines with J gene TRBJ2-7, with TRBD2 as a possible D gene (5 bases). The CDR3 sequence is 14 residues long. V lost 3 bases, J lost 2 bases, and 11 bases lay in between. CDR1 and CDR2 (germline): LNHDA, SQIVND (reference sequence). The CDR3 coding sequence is TGTGCCAGTAGTATGGTCAGCGGTACCTACGAGCAGTACTTC. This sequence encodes CASSMVSGTYEQYF.